Listed below are T cell receptor beta chains from one sample, sequenced in a study of blood T cell repertoires in COVID-19. Assay used: immunoSEQ multiplex PCR; TCRdb lists only in-frame clones, some missing. The sample includes fewer than 90,000 clones, about 85% of them seen just once. Source material: peripheral blood. The receptors were sampled from a male donor with acute or convalescent COVID-19. CDR3s leave out the opening cysteine and the closing phenylalanine or tryptophan.

v_call: TRBV6-5; j_call: TRBJ1-1; cdr3_aa: ASSSQGGSTEAF
v_call: TRBV5-4; j_call: TRBJ2-7; cdr3_aa: ASSLMTSGTYEQY
v_call: TRBV7-3; j_call: TRBJ2-3; cdr3_aa: ASSLDGDSTNTQY
v_call: TRBV15; j_call: TRBJ1-1; cdr3_aa: ATSRDPGFEAF
v_call: TRBV11-2; j_call: TRBJ1-2; cdr3_aa: ASSQQGPYGYT
v_call: TRBV30; j_call: TRBJ1-1; cdr3_aa: ACAVNTEAF
v_call: TRBV5-1; j_call: TRBJ1-1; cdr3_aa: ASSPGGFAEAF
v_call: TRBV7-2; j_call: TRBJ2-1; cdr3_aa: ASSLRASGGRDEQF
v_call: TRBV12-3/TRBV12-4; j_call: TRBJ2-2; cdr3_aa: ASSEQTGELF
v_call: TRBV11-1; j_call: TRBJ1-1; cdr3_aa: ASSLSKAGTEAF
v_call: TRBV27; j_call: TRBJ2-7; cdr3_aa: ASRTGGVGYEQY
v_call: TRBV15; j_call: TRBJ1-1; cdr3_aa: ATMDGSGTEAF
v_call: TRBV7-5; j_call: TRBJ2-7; cdr3_aa: ARSAYSRDSYEQY
v_call: TRBV19; j_call: TRBJ1-1; cdr3_aa: ASARDRDTEAF
v_call: TRBV6-5; j_call: TRBJ1-1; cdr3_aa: ASRTGNTEAF
v_call: TRBV14; j_call: TRBJ1-1; cdr3_aa: ASSQEGRGSEAF
v_call: TRBV27; j_call: TRBJ1-5; cdr3_aa: ASSPRQGVNNQPQH
v_call: TRBV4-1; j_call: TRBJ2-5; cdr3_aa: ASSQEPPREGETQY
v_call: TRBV23-1; j_call: TRBJ2-7; cdr3_aa: ASTPDTNSYEQY
v_call: TRBV18; j_call: TRBJ1-6; cdr3_aa: ASSQTGTGTDSPLH
v_call: TRBV19; j_call: TRBJ2-7; cdr3_aa: ASSMRTSGEQY
v_call: TRBV7-9; j_call: TRBJ1-5; cdr3_aa: AIGRENNQPQH